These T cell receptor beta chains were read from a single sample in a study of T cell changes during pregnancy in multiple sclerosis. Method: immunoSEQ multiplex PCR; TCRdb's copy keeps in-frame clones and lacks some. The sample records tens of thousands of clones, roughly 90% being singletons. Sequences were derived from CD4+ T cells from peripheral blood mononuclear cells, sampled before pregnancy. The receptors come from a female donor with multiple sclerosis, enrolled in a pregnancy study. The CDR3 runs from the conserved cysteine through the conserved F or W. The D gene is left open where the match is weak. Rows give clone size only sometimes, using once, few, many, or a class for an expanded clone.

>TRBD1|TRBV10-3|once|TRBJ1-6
CAISRGQGNSPLHF
TGTGCCATCTCCCGCGGACAGGGTAATTCACCCCTCCACTTT
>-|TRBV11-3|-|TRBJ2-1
CASSLGDTYNEQFF
TGTGCCAGCAGCTTAGGAGATACCTACAATGAGCAGTTCTTC
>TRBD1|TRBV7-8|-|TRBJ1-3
CASSMGQGWSGNTIYF
TGTGCCAGCAGCATGGGACAGGGTTGGTCTGGAAACACCATATATTTT
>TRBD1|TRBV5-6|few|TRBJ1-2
CASSPRTGGGYTF
TGTGCCAGCAGCCCTAGGACAGGGGGCGGCTACACCTTC
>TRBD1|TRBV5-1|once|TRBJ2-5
CASSPGTGQETQYF
TGCGCCAGCAGCCCCGGGACAGGGCAAGAGACCCAGTACTTC
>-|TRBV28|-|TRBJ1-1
CASRAPGENTEAFF
TGTGCCAGCAGGGCGCCAGGGGAGAACACTGAAGCTTTCTTT
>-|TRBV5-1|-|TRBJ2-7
CASREGQHYEQYF
TGCGCCAGCAGGGAAGGACAGCACTACGAGCAGTACTTC
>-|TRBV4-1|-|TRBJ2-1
CASSQVSSVYNEQFF
TGCGCCAGCAGCCAAGTTAGCTCTGTTTACAATGAGCAGTTCTTC
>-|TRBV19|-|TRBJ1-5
CASGPTTLFVEPQHF
TGTGCCAGTGGGCCAACGACCCTCTTTGTAGAGCCCCAGCATTTT
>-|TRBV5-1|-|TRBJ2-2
CASSLAVTGELFF
TGCGCCAGCAGCTTGGCGGTCACCGGGGAGCTGTTTTTT
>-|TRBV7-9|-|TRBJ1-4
CASSLTADNEKLFF
TGTGCCAGCAGCTTGACAGCAGATAATGAAAAACTGTTTTTT
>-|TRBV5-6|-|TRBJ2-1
CASSLGGTYDNEQFF
TGTGCCAGCAGCTTGGGGGGGACTTACGACAATGAGCAGTTCTTC
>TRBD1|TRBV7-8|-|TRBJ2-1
CASSLNRDRNEQFF
TGTGCCAGCAGCTTAAACCGGGACAGGAATGAGCAGTTCTTC
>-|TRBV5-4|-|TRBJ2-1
CASSLGSGGIYNEQFF
TGTGCCAGCAGCTTGGGTTCAGGGGGGATCTACAATGAGCAGTTCTTC
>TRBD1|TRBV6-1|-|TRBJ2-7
CASSEVDRGPYEQYF
TGTGCCAGCAGTGAAGTCGACAGGGGACCCTACGAGCAGTACTTC
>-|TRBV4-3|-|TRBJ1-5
CASSQEFVGLNQPQHF
TGCGCCAGCAGCCAAGAATTTGTGGGACTCAATCAGCCCCAGCATTTT
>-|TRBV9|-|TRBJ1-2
CASSPDIRAGGYTF
TGTGCCAGCAGCCCGGATATTCGGGCGGGGGGCTACACCTTC
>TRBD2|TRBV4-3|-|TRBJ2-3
CASSPGLAGGYTQYF
TGCGCCAGCAGCCCCGGACTAGCGGGGGGATATACGCAGTATTTT
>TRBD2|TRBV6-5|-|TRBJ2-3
CATRRGASGYTQYF
TGTGCCACCCGGAGGGGGGCTAGCGGGTATACGCAGTATTTT
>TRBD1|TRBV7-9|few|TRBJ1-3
CASSLDRGPLLISGNTIYF
TGTGCCAGCAGCCTGGACAGGGGGCCCCTTCTAATCTCTGGAAACACCATATATTTT
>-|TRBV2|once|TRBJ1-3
CASSARVGNTIYF
TGTGCCAGCAGTGCCAGGGTGGGAAACACCATATATTTT
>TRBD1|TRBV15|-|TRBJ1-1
CATSRGGTGNTEAFF
TGTGCCACCAGCCGAGGTGGGACAGGGAACACTGAAGCTTTCTTT
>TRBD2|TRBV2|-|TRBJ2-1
CASSDGLAGGGSYNEQFF
TGTGCCAGCAGTGATGGGCTAGCGGGGGGAGGGTCCTACAATGAGCAGTTCTTC
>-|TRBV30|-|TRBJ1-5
CAWSPLQGRGNQPQHF
TGTGCCTGGAGTCCCCTCCAAGGGCGGGGCAATCAGCCCCAGCATTTT
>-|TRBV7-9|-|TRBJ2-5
CASSLSTGRETQYF
TGTGCCAGCAGCTTGTCAACAGGGAGAGAGACCCAGTACTTC
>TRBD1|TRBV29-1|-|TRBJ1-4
CSGSEYQGGGEKLFF
TGCAGCGGTTCCGAATACCAGGGGGGCGGCGAAAAACTGTTTTTT
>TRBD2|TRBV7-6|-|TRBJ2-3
CASSSGNTAGAADTQYF
TGTGCCAGCAGCTCCGGAAACACAGCGGGGGCGGCAGATACGCAGTATTTT
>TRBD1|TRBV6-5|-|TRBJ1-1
CARQFRGMWTEAFF
TGTGCCAGGCAATTCAGGGGGATGTGGACTGAAGCTTTCTTT
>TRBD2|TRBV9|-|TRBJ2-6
CASSTGLAGSSGANVLTF
TGTGCCAGCAGCACAGGACTAGCGGGGTCCTCTGGGGCCAACGTCCTGACTTTC
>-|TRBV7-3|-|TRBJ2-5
CASSLGSAETQYF
TGTGCCAGCAGCTTAGGGTCAGCGGAGACCCAGTACTTC
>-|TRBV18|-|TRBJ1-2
CASSPDTGSSGYTF
TGTGCCAGCTCACCCGACACAGGGTCGAGTGGCTACACCTTC
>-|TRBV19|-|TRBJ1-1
CASSIEGKGGVDTEAFF
TGTGCCAGTAGTATAGAGGGCAAAGGGGGTGTGGACACTGAAGCTTTCTTT
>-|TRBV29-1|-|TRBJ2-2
CSARPLGANTGELFF
TGCAGCGCTAGACCGTTAGGGGCGAACACCGGGGAGCTGTTTTTT
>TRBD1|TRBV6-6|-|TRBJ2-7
CASLGAGTGFSEQYF
TGTGCCAGCTTAGGAGCCGGGACAGGGTTTTCCGAGCAGTACTTC
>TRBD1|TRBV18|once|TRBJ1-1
CASSLGGQGNTEAFF
TGTGCCAGCTCTCTCGGGGGACAGGGGAACACTGAAGCTTTCTTT
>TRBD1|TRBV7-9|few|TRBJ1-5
CASSLGDRGNQPQHF
TGTGCCAGCAGCTTAGGGGACAGGGGTAATCAGCCCCAGCATTTT
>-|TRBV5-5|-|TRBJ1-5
CASSLESISQPQHF
TGTGCCAGCAGCTTGGAGTCGATAAGCCAGCCCCAGCATTTT
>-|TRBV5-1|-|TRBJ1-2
CASSSQDSYGYTF
TGCGCCAGCAGCTCCCAAGACAGTTATGGCTACACCTTC
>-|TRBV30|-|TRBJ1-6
CAWSRGGGNSPLHF
TGTGCCTGGAGTCGGGGGGGAGGGAATTCACCCCTCCACTTT
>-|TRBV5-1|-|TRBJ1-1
CASAISPGTEAFF
TGCGCCAGCGCCATATCACCCGGCACTGAAGCTTTCTTT
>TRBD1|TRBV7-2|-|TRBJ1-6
CASSFLPGQGSSPLHF
TGTGCCAGCAGCTTCCTCCCGGGACAGGGAAGTTCACCCCTCCACTTT
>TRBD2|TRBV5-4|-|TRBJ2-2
CASSRRLAPNTGELFF
TGTGCCAGCAGCCGACGACTAGCCCCCAACACCGGGGAGCTGTTTTTT
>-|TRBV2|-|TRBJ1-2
CASGLGDPSGYTF
TGTGCCAGCGGGTTAGGAGACCCCTCTGGCTACACCTTC
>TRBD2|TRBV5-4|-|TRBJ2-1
CASSSVAGGVEQFF
TGTGCCAGCAGCTCGGTAGCGGGGGGGGTTGAGCAGTTCTTC
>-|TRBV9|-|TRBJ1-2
CASSVMTGPLRGYGYTF
TGTGCCAGCAGCGTTATGACAGGCCCCCTCAGGGGCTATGGCTACACCTTC
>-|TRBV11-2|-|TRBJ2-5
CASSLGTGGTQYF
TGTGCCAGCAGCTTAGGGACTGGAGGGACCCAGTACTTC